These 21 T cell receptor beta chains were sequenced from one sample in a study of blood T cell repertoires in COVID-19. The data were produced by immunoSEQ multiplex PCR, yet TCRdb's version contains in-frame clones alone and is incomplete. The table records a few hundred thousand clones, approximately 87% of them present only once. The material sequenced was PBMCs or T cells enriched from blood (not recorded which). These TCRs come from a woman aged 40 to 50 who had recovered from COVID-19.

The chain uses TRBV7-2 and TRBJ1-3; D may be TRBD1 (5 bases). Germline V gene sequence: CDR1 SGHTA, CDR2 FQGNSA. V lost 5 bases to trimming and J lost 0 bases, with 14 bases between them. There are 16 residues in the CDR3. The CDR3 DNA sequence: TGTGCCAGCAGCCGGGGGTATCCCGTCTCTGGAAACACCATATATTTT. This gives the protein CASSRGYPVSGNTIYF. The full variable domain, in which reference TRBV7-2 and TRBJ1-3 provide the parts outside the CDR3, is GAGVSQSPSNKVTEKGKDVELRCDPISGHTALYWYRQSLGQGLEFLIYFQGNSAPDKSGLPSDRFSAERTGGSVSTLTIQRTQQEDSAVYLCASSRGYPVSGNTIYFGEGSWLTVV.

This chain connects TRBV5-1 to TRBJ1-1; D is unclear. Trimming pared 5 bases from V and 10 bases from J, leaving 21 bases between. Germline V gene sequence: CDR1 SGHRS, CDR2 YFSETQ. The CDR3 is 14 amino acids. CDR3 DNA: TGCGCCAGCAGTTTCACGGTTTTAAGAGGTGCAGCTTTCTTT. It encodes CASSFTVLRGAAFF. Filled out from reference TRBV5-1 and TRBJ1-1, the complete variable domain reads KAGVTQTPRYLIKTRGQQVTLSCSPISGHRSVSWYQQTPGQGLQFLFEYFSETQRNKGNFPGRFSGRQFSNSRSEMNVSTLELGDSALYLCASSFTVLRGAAFFGQGTRLTVV.

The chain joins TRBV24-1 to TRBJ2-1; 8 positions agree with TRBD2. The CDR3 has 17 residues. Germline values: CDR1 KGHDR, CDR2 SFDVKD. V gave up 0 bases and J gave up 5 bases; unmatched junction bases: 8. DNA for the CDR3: TGTGCCACCAGTGATTTGGATGAGCGGGAGCGGGACAATGAGCAGTTCTTC. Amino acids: CATSDLDERERDNEQFF.

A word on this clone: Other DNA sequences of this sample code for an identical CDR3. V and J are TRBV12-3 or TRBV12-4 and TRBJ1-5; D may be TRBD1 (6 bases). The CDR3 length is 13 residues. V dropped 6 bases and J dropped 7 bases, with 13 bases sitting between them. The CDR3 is CASSLSGDQPQHF. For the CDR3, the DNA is TGTGCCAGCAGCCTCTCAGGGGACCAGCCCCAGCATTTT.

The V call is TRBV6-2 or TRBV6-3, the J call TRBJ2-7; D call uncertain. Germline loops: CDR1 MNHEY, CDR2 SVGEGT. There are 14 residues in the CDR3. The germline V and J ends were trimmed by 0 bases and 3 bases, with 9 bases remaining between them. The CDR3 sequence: CASSYSAGLYEQYF. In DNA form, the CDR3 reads TGTGCCAGCAGTTACTCGGCTGGCCTCTACGAGCAGTACTTC.

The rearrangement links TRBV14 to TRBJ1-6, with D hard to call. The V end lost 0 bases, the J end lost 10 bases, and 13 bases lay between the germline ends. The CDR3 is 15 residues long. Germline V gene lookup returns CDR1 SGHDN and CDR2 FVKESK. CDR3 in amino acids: CASSQDSGFISPLHF. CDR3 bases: TGTGCCAGCAGCCAAGATTCCGGGTTTATCTCACCCCTCCACTTT. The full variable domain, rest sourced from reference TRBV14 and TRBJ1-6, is EAGVTQFPSHSVIEKGQTVTLRCDPISGHDNLYWYRRVMGKEIKFLLHFVKESKQDESGMPNNRFLAERTGGTYSTLKVQPAELEDSGVYFCASSQDSGFISPLHFGNGTRLTVT.

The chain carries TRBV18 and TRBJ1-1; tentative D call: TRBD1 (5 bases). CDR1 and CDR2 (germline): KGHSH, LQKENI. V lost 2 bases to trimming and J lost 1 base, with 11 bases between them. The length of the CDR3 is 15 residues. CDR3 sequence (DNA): TGTGCCAGCTCACCAGGGGCCTCGGGGAACACTGAAGCTTTCTTT. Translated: CASSPGASGNTEAFF.

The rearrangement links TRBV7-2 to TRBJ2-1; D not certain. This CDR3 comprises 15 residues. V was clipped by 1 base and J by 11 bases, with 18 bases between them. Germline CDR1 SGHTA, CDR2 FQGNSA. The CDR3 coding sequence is TGTGCCAGCAGCTTAGGGGTAGCATCTCCCCCCAAGCAGTTCTTC. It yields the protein CASSLGVASPPKQFF.

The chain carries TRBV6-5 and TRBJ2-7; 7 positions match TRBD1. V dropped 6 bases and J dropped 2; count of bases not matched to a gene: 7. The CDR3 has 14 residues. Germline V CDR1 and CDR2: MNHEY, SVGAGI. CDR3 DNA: TGTGCCAGCAGGGGGTCAGGGGGTGCCTACGAGCAGTACTTC. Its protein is CASRGSGGAYEQYF.

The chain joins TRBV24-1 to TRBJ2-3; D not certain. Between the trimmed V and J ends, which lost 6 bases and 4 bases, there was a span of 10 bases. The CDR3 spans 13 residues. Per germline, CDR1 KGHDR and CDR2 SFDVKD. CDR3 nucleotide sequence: TGTGCCACCAGTCTGGAGTCCCCAGATACGCAGTATTTT. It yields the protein CATSLESPDTQYF.

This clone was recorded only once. The CDR3 DNA is TGCGCCAGCAGCTTGGCAACAGGGGAATACGAGCAGTACTTC. It yields the protein CASSLATGEYEQYF. The chain has TRBV5-1 and TRBJ2-7; 7 positions agree with TRBD1. The length of the CDR3 is 14 residues. The J segment lost 4 bases and the V segment lost 0 bases, leaving 4 bases of the junction unmatched. The V gene's germline CDR1 is SGHRS and CDR2 YFSETQ.

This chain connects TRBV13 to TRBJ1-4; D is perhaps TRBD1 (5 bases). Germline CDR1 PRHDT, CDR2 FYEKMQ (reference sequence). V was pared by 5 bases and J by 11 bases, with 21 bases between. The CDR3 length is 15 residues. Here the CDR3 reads CASSRMEGASAKLFF. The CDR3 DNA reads TGTGCCAGCAGCCGAATGGAAGGGGCCTCTGCGAAACTGTTTTTT.

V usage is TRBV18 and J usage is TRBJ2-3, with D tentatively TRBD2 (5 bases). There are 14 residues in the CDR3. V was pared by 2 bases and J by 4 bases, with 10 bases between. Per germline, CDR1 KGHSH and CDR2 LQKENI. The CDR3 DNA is TGTGCCAGCTCACCAGATCTAGCATCAGATACGCAGTATTTT. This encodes CASSPDLASDTQYF.

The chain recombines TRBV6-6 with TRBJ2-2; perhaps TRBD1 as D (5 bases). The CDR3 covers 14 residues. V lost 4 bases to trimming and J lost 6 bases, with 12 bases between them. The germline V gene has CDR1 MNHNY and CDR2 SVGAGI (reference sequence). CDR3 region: CASSSVAGSGELFF. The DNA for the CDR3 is TGTGCCAGCAGTTCTGTGGCAGGGTCCGGGGAGCTGTTTTTT.

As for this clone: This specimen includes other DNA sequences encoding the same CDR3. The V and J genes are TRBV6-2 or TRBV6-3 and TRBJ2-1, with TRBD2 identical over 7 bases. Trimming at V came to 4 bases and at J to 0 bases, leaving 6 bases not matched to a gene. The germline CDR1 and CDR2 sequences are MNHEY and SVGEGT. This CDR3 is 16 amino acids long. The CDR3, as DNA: TGTGCCAGCAGTTCCGGCCTAGCGGACTCCTACAATGAGCAGTTCTTC. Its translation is CASSSGLADSYNEQFF.

CDR3 coding DNA: TGTGCCAGCAGTTACACTTCCCTCGCTCGGACTAGCGACTCCCATGAGCAGTTCTTC. The encoded protein is CASSYTSLARTSDSHEQFF. This chain links TRBV6-2 or TRBV6-3 with TRBJ2-1; 9 nucleotides match TRBD2. J was trimmed by 8 bases and V by 2 bases; bases with no gene match: 19. The germline gives CDR1 MNHEY, CDR2 SVGEGT. This CDR3 spans 19 amino acids.

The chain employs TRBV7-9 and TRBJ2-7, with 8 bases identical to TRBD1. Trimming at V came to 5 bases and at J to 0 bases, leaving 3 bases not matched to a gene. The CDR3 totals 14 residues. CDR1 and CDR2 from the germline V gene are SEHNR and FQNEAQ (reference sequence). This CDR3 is CASSRQGFSYEQYF. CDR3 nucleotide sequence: TGTGCCAGCAGCCGACAGGGGTTCTCCTACGAGCAGTACTTC.

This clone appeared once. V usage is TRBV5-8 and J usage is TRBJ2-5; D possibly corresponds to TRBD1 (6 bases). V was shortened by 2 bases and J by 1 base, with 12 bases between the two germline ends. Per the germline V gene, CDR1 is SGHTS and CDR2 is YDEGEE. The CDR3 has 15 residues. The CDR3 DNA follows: TGTGCCAGCAGCTTTCCTATGACAGGCCAAGAGACCCAGTACTTC. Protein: CASSFPMTGQETQYF.

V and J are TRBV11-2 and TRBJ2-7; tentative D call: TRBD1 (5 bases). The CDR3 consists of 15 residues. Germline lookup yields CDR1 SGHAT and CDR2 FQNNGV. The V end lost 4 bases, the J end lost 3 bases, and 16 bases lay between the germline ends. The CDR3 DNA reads TGTGCCAGCAGCTCCAGACAGACCGGCCACTACGAGCAGTACTTC. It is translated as CASSSRQTGHYEQYF.

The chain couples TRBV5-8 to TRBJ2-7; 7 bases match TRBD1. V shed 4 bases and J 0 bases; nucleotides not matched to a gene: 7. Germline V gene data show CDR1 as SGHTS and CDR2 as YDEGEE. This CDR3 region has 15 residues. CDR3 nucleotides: TGTGCCAGCAGCCCCGGGACAGTAATCTCCTACGAGCAGTACTTC. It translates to CASSPGTVISYEQYF.

CDR3 bases: TGTGCCTGGAGTCAAACTGTCCGGGGGTATTCCTACGAGCAGTACTTC. It encodes CAWSQTVRGYSYEQYF. The chain uses TRBV30 and TRBJ2-7; perhaps TRBD2 as D (6 bases). Trimming took 2 bases from V and 1 from J, leaving 18 bases between them. This CDR3 contains 16 residues. CDR1 is GTSNPN, CDR2 SVGIG, per germline (reference sequence).